Below, 16 T cell receptor beta chains from the same sample are listed, as sequenced in a study of T cells in tuberculosis. After thawing and overnight rest, PBMC were stained with GMM-loaded CD1B tetramer, viability dye and anti-CD3 for sorting. CD1B tetramers were loaded with Rhodococcus equi-derived C32 glucose monomycolate. Profiling relied on immunoSEQ multiplex PCR, and the TCRdb table lists in-frame clones only, not all of them. The table has approximately 60,000 clones, roughly 79% seen once. The material sequenced was CD1b-GMM tetramer-negative cells sorted from PBMCs. Receptor source: an adult woman with latent tuberculosis.

This clone has more than one count but fewer than ten. This chain links TRBV4-2 with TRBJ1-2, with D perhaps TRBD1 (5 bases). The length of the CDR3 is 14 residues. Trimming cost V 5 bases and J 6 bases, with 16 bases left between them. Germline loops: CDR1 LGHNA, CDR2 YNFKEQ. The CDR3 DNA reads TGTGCCAGCAGCTGGGCCAGGGATAGGGATGGCTACACCTTC. Protein sequence: CASSWARDRDGYTF.

The genes are TRBV9 and TRBJ2-3; TRBD2 agrees at 7 bases. This CDR3 contains 16 residues. V shed 0 bases, J shed 3 bases, and the junction held 7 bases outside the gene matches. CDR1 SGDLS and CDR2 YYNGEE come from the germline V gene. Written as DNA, the CDR3 is TGTGCCAGCAGCGTAGGGGTGGGACTACAAACAGATACGCAGTATTTT. Protein product: CASSVGVGLQTDTQYF.

This chain uses TRBV7-6 with TRBJ2-5, with D tentatively TRBD1 (5 bases). The CDR3 spans 15 residues. The V gene lost 1 base and the J gene lost 1 base, with 10 bases spanning the gap. CDR1 and CDR2 from the germline V gene are SGHVS and FNYEAQ. The CDR3 DNA reads as TGTGCCAGCAGCTTAGACGGACATTCCCAAGAGACCCAGTACTTC. Its protein product is CASSLDGHSQETQYF.

This clone was counted a few times. This CDR3 reads CASSQVIGAKLFF. In nucleotides, the CDR3 is TGTGCCAGCAGCCAAGTCATAGGGGCAAAACTGTTTTTT. The chain uses TRBV4-2 and TRBJ1-4, with D maybe TRBD1 (5 bases). In germline, CDR1 is LGHNA, CDR2 YNFKEQ. CDR3 length: 13 residues. V was pared by 1 base and J by 10 bases, with 10 bases between.

The rearrangement uses TRBV28 and TRBJ1-4; possible D gene TRBD1, 5 bases. Germline CDR1 is MDHEN and CDR2 is SYDVKM. Trimming removed 7 bases at V and 3 bases at J, with 21 bases between. The CDR3 loop spans 17 amino acids. CDR3 DNA: TGTGCCAGCAACAACCGAGAAGGCGGGGGGTCTAATGAAAAACTGTTTTTT. It translates to CASNNREGGGSNEKLFF.

This chain links TRBV5-8 with TRBJ2-3; a possible D gene is TRBD1 (6 bases). CDR3 length: 13 residues. The V end was cut by 1 base, the J end by 11 bases, with 14 bases between. The germline CDR1 and CDR2 sequences are SGHTS and YDEGEE. The CDR3 region has the DNA TGTGCCAGCAGCTTGAACAGGGCAGGCCTGCAGTATTTT. Amino acids: CASSLNRAGLQYF.

This clone was seen a few times. The chain carries TRBV5-5 and TRBJ1-2; 10 bases fit TRBD1. The ends lost 2 bases at V and 4 bases at J; junction bases unmatched: 11. Germline V lookup: CDR1 SGHKS, CDR2 YYEKEE (reference sequence). The CDR3 runs to 17 residues. The CDR3 region has the DNA TGTGCCAGCAGCTTAAGGGACAGGGGCCTCTTCGGCTATGGCTACACCTTC. Protein: CASSLRDRGLFGYGYTF.

The count of this clone is one. The J gene is TRBJ1-1, the V gene TRBV6-5; no firm D call. The CDR3 covers 13 residues. The germline V gene encodes CDR1 MNHEY and CDR2 SVGAGI. Trimming stripped 5 bases from V and 6 bases from J, with 13 bases between. The CDR3: CASSESGRAEAFF. DNA for the CDR3: TGTGCCAGCAGTGAATCCGGGAGGGCTGAAGCTTTCTTT.

CDR3 region: CASSLGLATYNEQFF. Here the CDR3 DNA reads TGTGCCAGCAGCTTAGGACTAGCGACCTACAATGAGCAGTTCTTC. The gene calls are TRBV7-3 and TRBJ2-1, with 9 bases aligning to TRBD2. The CDR3 totals 15 residues. The J segment lost 2 bases and the V segment lost 2 bases, leaving 1 base of the junction unmatched. Germline V gene data show CDR1 as SGHTA and CDR2 as FQGTGA.

This chain joins TRBV7-7 and TRBJ2-2; weak D call: TRBD1 (6 bases). The CDR3 runs 16 residues. The V end was cut by 4 bases, the J end by 2 bases, with 14 bases between. Germline V gene data show CDR1 as SSHAT and CDR2 as FNYEAQ (reference sequence). The CDR3 sequence is CASSSRAGVNTGELFF. CDR3 nucleotides: TGTGCCAGCAGCTCACGGGCAGGGGTAAACACCGGGGAGCTGTTTTTT. Complete variable domain (other parts from reference TRBV7-7 and TRBJ2-2): GAGVSQSPRYKVTKRGQDVTLRCDPISSHATLYWYQQALGQGPEFLTYFNYEAQPDKSGLPSDRFSAERPEGSISTLTIQRTEQRDSAMYRCASSSRAGVNTGELFFGEGSRLTVL.

V gene TRBV2 combines with J gene TRBJ2-3, with a weak D call TRBD2 (6 bases). Germline loops: CDR1 SNHLY, CDR2 FYNNEI. V was clipped by 4 bases and J by 2 bases, with 22 bases between them. The CDR3 covers 18 residues. CDR3 loop: CASSGEDVVALTTDTQYF. CDR3 in DNA: TGTGCCAGCAGTGGGGAGGATGTTGTGGCGCTGACCACAGATACGCAGTATTTT.

In nucleotides, the CDR3 is TGCGCCAGCACCCCCCCAGAGGAGTATTTT. Translated, it gives CASTPPEEYF. The chain is built from TRBV4-1 and TRBJ2-3; no clear D. The germline CDR1 and CDR2 sequences are MGHRA and YSYEKL. V was trimmed by 7 bases and J by 13 bases, leaving 12 bases between them. The CDR3 is 10 residues long.

The chain uses TRBV19 and TRBJ1-2, with 7 bases matching TRBD1. The CDR3 consists of 16 residues. V shed 4 bases, J shed 4 bases, and the junction held 12 bases outside the gene matches. Per the germline V gene, CDR1 is LNHDA and CDR2 is SQIVND (reference sequence). CDR3 nucleotides: TGTGCCAGTAGTACTCGACAGGGAAGGGCCCTCTATGGCTACACCTTC. The encoded protein is CASSTRQGRALYGYTF.

The V call is TRBV6-4, the J call TRBJ2-1, with 9 positions matching TRBD1. The CDR3 sequence is 13 residues long. Germline CDR1 and CDR2: MRHNA and SNTAGT. J gave up 6 bases and V 6 bases, and 3 bases lay outside the gene matches. In DNA form, the CDR3 reads TGTGCCAGCAGCCCGGACAGGGGCAATGAGCAGTTCTTC. Encoded protein: CASSPDRGNEQFF.

The chain links TRBV19 to TRBJ2-7; D ambiguous. CDR1 is LNHDA, CDR2 SQIVND, per germline (reference sequence). The ends were cut back, 4 bases at V and 2 bases at J, with 9 bases in the middle. There are 13 residues in the CDR3. CDR3 residues: CASSSGIPYEQYF. CDR3 bases: TGTGCCAGTAGTAGCGGTATTCCCTACGAGCAGTACTTC.

This sequence joins TRBV12-5 and TRBJ2-7; 10 bases map to TRBD2. V was pared by 7 bases and J by 9 bases, with 15 bases of the junction left unmatched. This CDR3 region has 15 residues. Germline lookup yields CDR1 LGHNT and CDR2 FRNRAP. CDR3 residues: CASVPGSGRAYGQYF. CDR3 coding DNA: TGTGCTAGTGTCCCCGGGAGCGGGAGGGCCTATGGGCAGTACTTC.